This TCR beta chain was found in a study of blood T cell repertoires in COVID-19. TCRdb's copy holds only in-frame clones and misses some; the assay was immunoSEQ multiplex PCR. The sample holds roughly 50,000 clones, 89% seen once. J was trimmed by 4 bases and V by 3 bases; bases with no gene match: 12. The CDR3 spans 20 residues. CDR1 LNHDA and CDR2 SQIVND come from the germline V gene (reference sequence). The rearrangement joins TRBV19 to TRBJ2-2; the match to TRBD2 covers 15 bases. Source material: peripheral blood. The TCR was taken from a human donor in a cohort sampled during active COVID-19. In nucleotides, the CDR3 is TGTGCCAGTAGTATCTCCGGGACTAGCGGGGGGCCCCTGGGCACCGGGGAGCTGTTTTTT. Protein: CASSISGTSGGPLGTGELFF. The whole variable domain, remainder taken from reference TRBV19 and TRBJ2-2, is DGGITQSPKYLFRKEGQNVTLSCEQNLNHDAMYWYRQDPGQGLRLIYYSQIVNDFQKGDIAEGYSVSREKKESFPLTVTSAQKNPTAFYLCASSISGTSGGPLGTGELFFGEGSRLTVL.